This TCR beta chain was documented in a study of T cells after yellow fever vaccination. As for the study in general: SMART-Seq v4 Ultra Low Input prepared libraries from low-cell fractions. Study-wide points: A faster peak, day 5 versus 15, was reached by the weaker secondary response. The study re-detected most primary-vaccination clones after the booster (roughly 95% CD4, roughly 85% CD8). Contaminating bulk clonotypes could be abundant in FACS-sorted repertoires.

TCRdb redid the calling of the 5' RACE reads with MiXCR, one entry per CDR3 protein. This sample has 510,000 or so distinct CDR3 sequences, with about 19% found just once. CDR1 and CDR2 (germline): SEHNR, FQNEAQ (reference sequence). Deletions cut 10 bases from V and 5 bases from J, with 11 bases between. This CDR3 has 11 residues. Regarding this clonotype: Antigen specificity is unknown.

Material: PBMCs, obtained 15 days after the yellow fever booster vaccination. The chain uses TRBV7-9 and TRBJ2-5; D is unresolved. The sequence was obtained from a man aged 25 to 45 who received the YFV17D yellow fever vaccine. The CDR3 sequence: CATEALETQYF. In DNA form, the CDR3 reads TGTGCCACAGAAGCGCTGGAGACCCAGTACTTC.